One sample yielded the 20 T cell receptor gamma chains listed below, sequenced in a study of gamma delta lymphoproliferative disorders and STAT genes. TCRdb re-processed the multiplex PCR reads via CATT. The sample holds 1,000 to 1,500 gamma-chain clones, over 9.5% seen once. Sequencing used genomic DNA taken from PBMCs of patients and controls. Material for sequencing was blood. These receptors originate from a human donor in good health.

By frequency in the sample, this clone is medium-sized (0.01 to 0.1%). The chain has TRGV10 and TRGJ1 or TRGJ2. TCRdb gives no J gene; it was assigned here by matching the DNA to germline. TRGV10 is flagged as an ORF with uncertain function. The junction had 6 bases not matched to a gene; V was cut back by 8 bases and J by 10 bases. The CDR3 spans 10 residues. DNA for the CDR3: TGTGCTGCGTGGGATAAAAAGAAACTCTTT. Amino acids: CAAWDKKKLF.

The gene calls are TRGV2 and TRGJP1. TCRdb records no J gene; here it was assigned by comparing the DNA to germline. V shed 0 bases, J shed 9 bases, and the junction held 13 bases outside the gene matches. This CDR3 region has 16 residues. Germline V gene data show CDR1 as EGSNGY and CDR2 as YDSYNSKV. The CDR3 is CATWDGRGYHCWFKIF. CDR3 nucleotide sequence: TGTGCCACCTGGGACGGGCGGGGGTACCACTGTTGGTTCAAGATATTT.

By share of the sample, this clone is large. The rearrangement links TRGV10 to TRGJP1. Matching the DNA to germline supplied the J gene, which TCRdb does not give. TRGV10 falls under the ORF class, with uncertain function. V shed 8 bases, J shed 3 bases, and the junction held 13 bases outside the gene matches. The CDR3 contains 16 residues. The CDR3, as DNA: TGTGCTGCGTGGGATTATAATCAAGCCACTGGTTGGTTCAAGATATTT. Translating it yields CAAWDYNQATGWFKIF.

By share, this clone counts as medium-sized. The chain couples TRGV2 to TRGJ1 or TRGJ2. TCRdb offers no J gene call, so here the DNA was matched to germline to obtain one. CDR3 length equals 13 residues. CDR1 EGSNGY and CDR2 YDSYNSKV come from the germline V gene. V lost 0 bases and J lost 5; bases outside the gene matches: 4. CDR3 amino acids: CATWDGHDYKKLF. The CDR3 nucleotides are TGTGCCACCTGGGACGGGCATGATTATAAGAAACTCTTT.

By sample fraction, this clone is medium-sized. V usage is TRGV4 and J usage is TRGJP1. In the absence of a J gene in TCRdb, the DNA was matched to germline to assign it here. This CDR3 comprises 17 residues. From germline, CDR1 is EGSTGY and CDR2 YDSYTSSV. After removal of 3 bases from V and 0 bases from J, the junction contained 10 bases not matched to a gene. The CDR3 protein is CATWDRRGYTTGWFKIF. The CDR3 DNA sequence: TGTGCCACCTGGGATCGCCGGGGATATACCACTGGTTGGTTCAAGATATTT.

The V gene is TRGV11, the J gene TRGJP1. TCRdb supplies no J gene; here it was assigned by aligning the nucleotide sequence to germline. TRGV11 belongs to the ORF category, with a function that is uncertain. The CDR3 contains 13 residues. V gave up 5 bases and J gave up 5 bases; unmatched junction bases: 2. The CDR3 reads CACWITTGWFKIF. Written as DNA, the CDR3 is TGTGCCTGCTGGATTACAACTGGTTGGTTCAAGATATTT.

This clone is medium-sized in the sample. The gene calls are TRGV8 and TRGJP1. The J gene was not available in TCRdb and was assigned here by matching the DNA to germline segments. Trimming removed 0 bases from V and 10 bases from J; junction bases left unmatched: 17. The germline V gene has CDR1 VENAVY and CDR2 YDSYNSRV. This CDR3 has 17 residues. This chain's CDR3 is CATWDRLGCSHLWFKIF. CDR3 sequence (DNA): TGTGCCACCTGGGATAGGCTGGGTTGCTCCCACCTTTGGTTCAAGATATTT.

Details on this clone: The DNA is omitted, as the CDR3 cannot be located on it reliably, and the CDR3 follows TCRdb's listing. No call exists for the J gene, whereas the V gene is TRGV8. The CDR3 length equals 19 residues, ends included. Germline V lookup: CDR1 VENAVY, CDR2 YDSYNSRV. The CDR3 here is CATWAPIEIRNSLAVEQHF.

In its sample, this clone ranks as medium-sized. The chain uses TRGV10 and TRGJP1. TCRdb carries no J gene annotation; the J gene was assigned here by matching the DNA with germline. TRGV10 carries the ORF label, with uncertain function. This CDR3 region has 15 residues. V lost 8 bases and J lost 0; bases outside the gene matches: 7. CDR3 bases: TGTGCTGCGTGGGATTCGAATACCACTGGTTGGTTCAAGATATTT. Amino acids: CAAWDSNTTGWFKIF.

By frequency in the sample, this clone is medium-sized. The CDR3 here is CATWDWAYYKKLF. CDR3 coding DNA: TGTGCCACCTGGGACTGGGCTTATTATAAGAAACTCTTT. V usage is TRGV3 and J usage is TRGJ1 or TRGJ2. Matching the DNA to germline supplied the J gene, which TCRdb does not give. V lost 3 bases and J lost 3; bases outside the gene matches: 5. The CDR3 is made up of 13 amino acids. Looked up from germline, CDR1 is VTNTFY and CDR2 is YDVSTARD (reference sequence).

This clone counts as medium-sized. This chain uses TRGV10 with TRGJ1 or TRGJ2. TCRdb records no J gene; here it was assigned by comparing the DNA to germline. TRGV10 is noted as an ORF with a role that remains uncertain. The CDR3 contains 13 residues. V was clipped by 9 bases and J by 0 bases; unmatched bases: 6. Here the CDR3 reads CAACDPNYYKKLF. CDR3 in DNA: TGTGCTGCGTGTGATCCGAATTATTATAAGAAACTCTTT.

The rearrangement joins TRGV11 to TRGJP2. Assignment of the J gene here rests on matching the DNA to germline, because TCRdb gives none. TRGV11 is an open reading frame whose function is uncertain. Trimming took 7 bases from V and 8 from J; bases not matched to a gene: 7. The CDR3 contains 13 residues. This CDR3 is CACWIIKDWIKTF. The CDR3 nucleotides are TGTGCCTGCTGGATAATAAAAGATTGGATCAAGACGTTT.

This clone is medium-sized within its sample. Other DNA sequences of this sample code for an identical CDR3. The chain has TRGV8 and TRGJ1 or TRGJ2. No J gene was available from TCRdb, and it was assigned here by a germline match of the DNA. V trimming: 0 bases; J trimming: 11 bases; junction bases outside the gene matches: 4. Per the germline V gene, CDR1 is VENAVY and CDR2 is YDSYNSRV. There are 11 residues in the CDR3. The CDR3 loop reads CATWDRPQKLF. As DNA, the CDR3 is TGTGCCACCTGGGATAGGCCCCAGAAACTCTTT.

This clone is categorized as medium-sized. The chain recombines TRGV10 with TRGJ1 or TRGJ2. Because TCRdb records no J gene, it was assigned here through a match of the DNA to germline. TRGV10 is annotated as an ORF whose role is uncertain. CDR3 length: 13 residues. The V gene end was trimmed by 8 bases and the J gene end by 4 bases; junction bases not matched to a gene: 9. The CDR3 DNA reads TGTGCTGCGTGGGATACGCGGTATTATAAGAAACTCTTT. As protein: CAAWDTRYYKKLF.

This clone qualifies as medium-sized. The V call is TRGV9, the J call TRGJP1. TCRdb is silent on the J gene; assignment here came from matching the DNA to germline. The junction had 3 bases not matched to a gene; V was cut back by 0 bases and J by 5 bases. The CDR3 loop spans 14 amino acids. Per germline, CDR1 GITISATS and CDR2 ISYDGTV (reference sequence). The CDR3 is CALWEVRTGWFKIF. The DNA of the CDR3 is TGTGCCTTGTGGGAGGTGCGAACTGGTTGGTTCAAGATATTT.

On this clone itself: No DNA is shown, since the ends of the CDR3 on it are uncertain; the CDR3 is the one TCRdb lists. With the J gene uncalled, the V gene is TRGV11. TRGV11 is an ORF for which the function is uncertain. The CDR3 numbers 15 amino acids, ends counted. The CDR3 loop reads CTTVPAGLGAQGKLF.

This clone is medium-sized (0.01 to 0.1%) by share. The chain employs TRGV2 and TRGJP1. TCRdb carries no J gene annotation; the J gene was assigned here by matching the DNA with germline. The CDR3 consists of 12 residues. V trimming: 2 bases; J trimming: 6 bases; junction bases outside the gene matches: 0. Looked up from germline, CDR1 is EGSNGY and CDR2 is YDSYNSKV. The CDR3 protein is CATWDAGWFKIF. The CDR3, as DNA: TGTGCCACCTGGGACGCTGGTTGGTTCAAGATATTT.

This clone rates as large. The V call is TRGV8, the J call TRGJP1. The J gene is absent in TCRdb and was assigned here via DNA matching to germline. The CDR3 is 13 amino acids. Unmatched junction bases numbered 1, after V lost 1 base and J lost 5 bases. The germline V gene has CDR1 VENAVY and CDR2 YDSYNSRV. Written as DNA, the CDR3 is TGTGCCACCTGGGATAGAACTGGTTGGTTCAAGATATTT. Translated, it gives CATWDRTGWFKIF.

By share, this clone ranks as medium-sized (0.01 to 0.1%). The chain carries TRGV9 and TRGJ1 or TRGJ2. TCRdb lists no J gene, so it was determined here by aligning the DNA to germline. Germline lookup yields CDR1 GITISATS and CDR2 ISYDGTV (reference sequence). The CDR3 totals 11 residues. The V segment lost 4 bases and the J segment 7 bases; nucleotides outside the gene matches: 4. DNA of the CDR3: TGTGCCTTGTGGGACGGGTATAAGAAACTCTTT. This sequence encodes CALWDGYKKLF.

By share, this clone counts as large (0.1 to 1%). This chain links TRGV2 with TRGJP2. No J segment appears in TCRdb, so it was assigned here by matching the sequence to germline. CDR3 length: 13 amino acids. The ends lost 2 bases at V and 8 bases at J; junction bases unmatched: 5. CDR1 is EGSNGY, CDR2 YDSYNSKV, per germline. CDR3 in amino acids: CATWDEQDWIKTF. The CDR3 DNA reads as TGTGCCACCTGGGACGAGCAGGATTGGATCAAGACGTTT.